The subject of this entry is one T cell receptor (beta chain). Antigen unknown. This CDR3 contains 12 residues. V was trimmed by 3 bases and J by 6 bases, leaving 9 bases between them. Germline loops: CDR1 KGHSH, CDR2 LQKENI. Assay: immunoSEQ multiplex PCR; the TCRdb copy retains only in-frame clones and omits some. The repertoire has about 1.5 million clones, 95% to 99% of them found once; the top ten carry about 0.42%. The data derive from a study of shared clonotypes between healthy human individuals. Study outcomes and limitations: Specimens sampled were limited to blood, with tissue repertoires likely differing. What naive subsets generally showed was a larger estimated richness than memory subsets showed. Unshared clonotypes carried lower generation probabilities than those common to all four donors.

The source of this sequence is a young man in good health. Source material: naive CD4+ T cells sorted from blood. The subset here: CD45RA+ positively selected. J is TRBJ2-7 and V is TRBV18; D uncertain. CDR3 coding DNA: TGTGCCAGCTCACCTCAACCGCCCGAGCAGTACTTC. Its translation is CASSPQPPEQYF.